The 29 T cell receptor beta chains presented below share a single source sample, sequenced in a study of blood T cell repertoires in COVID-19. The data were produced by immunoSEQ multiplex PCR, yet TCRdb's version contains in-frame clones alone and is incomplete. Here the sample spans about 120,000 clones, 70% to 85% being singletons. Sequenced input: peripheral blood. The source of these receptors is a woman aged 70 to 79 with acute or convalescent COVID-19.

The chain joins TRBV7-2 to TRBJ2-7, with D possibly being TRBD1 (5 bases). Trimming took 4 bases from V and 5 from J, leaving 12 bases between them. The CDR3 spans 13 residues. Germline V gene sequence: CDR1 SGHTA, CDR2 FQGNSA. The CDR3 DNA is TGTGCCAGCAGCTACCGACAGAACCACGAGCAGTACTTC. The encoded protein is CASSYRQNHEQYF.

A few counts support this clone. This chain joins TRBV11-2 and TRBJ2-2; D is possibly TRBD2 (5 bases). Germline values: CDR1 SGHAT, CDR2 FQNNGV. The CDR3 totals 13 residues. V was shortened by 8 bases and J by 2 bases, with 9 bases between the two germline ends. The CDR3 nucleotides read TGTGCCAGCGACGCGGGTAACACCGGGGAGCTGTTTTTT. Translation: CASDAGNTGELFF.

The chain has TRBV12-3 or TRBV12-4 and TRBJ2-2; D call uncertain. The V gene lost 6 bases and the J gene lost 4 bases, with 6 bases spanning the gap. The CDR3 contains 12 residues. The chain's CDR3 is CASSSVTGELFF. In nucleotides, the CDR3 is TGTGCCAGCAGCTCGGTCACCGGGGAGCTGTTTTTT.

This chain uses TRBV18 with TRBJ1-2; possible D gene TRBD1, 6 bases. Germline V lookup: CDR1 KGHSH, CDR2 LQKENI. V gave up 2 bases and J gave up 7 bases, with 14 bases separating them. The length of the CDR3 is 14 residues. The CDR3 region has the DNA TGTGCCAGCTCACCAGCGAGCGGGGGCCCTGGCTACACCTTC. Translation: CASSPASGGPGYTF.

The chain uses TRBV5-4 and TRBJ2-2; 9 bases align to TRBD2. Germline V CDR1 and CDR2: SGHNT, YYREEE (reference sequence). This CDR3 contains 16 residues. Trimming at V came to 4 bases and at J to 1 base, leaving 5 bases not matched to a gene. In DNA, the CDR3 is TGTGCCAGCAGCCAAGTAGCGGGGGTGAACACCGGGGAGCTGTTTTTT. Its protein is CASSQVAGVNTGELFF. Full variable domain (remainder filled in from reference TRBV5-4 and TRBJ2-2): ETGVTQSPTHLIKTRGQQVTLRCSSQSGHNTVSWYQQALGQGPQFIFQYYREEENGRGNFPPRFSGLQFPNYSSELNVNALELDDSALYLCASSQVAGVNTGELFFGEGSRLTVL.

The J gene is TRBJ2-1, the V gene TRBV11-2; possible D gene TRBD2, 5 bases. Trimming removed 5 bases at V and 6 bases at J, with 11 bases between. Germline assignment: CDR1 SGHAT and CDR2 FQNNGV. The CDR3 contains 13 residues. The CDR3 sequence: CASSPGMGNEQFF. The DNA for the CDR3 is TGTGCCAGCAGCCCCGGGATGGGCAATGAGCAGTTCTTC.

The gene calls are TRBV9 and TRBJ1-3; maybe TRBD1 (6 bases). Trimming pared 4 bases from V and 0 bases from J, leaving 11 bases between. The CDR3 runs 15 residues. CDR1 and CDR2 from the germline V gene are SGDLS and YYNGEE. In DNA form, the CDR3 reads TGTGCCAGCAGCCCTCAGGGGAGCTCTGGAAACACCATATATTTT. Translation: CASSPQGSSGNTIYF. The entire variable domain, with the rest obtained from reference TRBV9 and TRBJ1-3, is as follows: DSGVTQTPKHLITATGQRVTLRCSPRSGDLSVYWYQQSLDQGLQFLIQYYNGEERAKGNILERFSAQQFPDLHSELNLSSLELGDSALYFCASSPQGSSGNTIYFGEGSWLTVV.

The CDR3 coding sequence is TGTGCCAGCAGCCTTACCGGGACTAGCGGGGGGGGTTACACAGATACGCAGTATTTT. Translation gives CASSLTGTSGGGYTDTQYF. The chain joins TRBV7-8 to TRBJ2-3; 16 nucleotides line up with TRBD2. The germline CDR1 and CDR2 sequences are SGHVS and FQNEAQ. This CDR3 region has 19 residues. Trimming removed 5 bases from V and 2 bases from J; junction bases left unmatched: 10.

Only a few counts were recorded for this clone. J is TRBJ2-3 and V is TRBV7-2, with D possibly matching TRBD1 (5 bases). Germline CDR1 reads SGHTA; CDR2 reads FQGNSA. V lost 2 bases and J 2 bases, leaving 11 bases between the germline ends. This CDR3 spans 15 amino acids. CDR3 protein: CASSLRGGFTDTQYF. In nucleotides, the CDR3 is TGTGCCAGCAGCTTAAGGGGCGGCTTCACAGATACGCAGTATTTT.

This clone was recorded only once. This chain uses TRBV10-2 with TRBJ1-5; maybe TRBD1 (6 bases). Germline lookup yields CDR1 WSHSY and CDR2 SAAADI. This CDR3 region has 13 residues. V lost 6 bases to trimming and J lost 1 base, with 7 bases between them. The CDR3 sequence is CASRGASNQPQHF. CDR3 nucleotide sequence: TGCGCCAGCAGGGGGGCGAGCAATCAGCCCCAGCATTTT.

This clone was counted only a few times. V usage is TRBV10-1 and J usage is TRBJ2-5; a possible D gene is TRBD2 (6 bases). Germline CDR1 WNHNN, CDR2 SYGVQD (reference sequence). Trimming removed 3 bases at V and 1 base at J, with 21 bases between. The CDR3 covers 18 residues. CDR3 sequence (DNA): TGCGCCAGCAGTGATATAAAGGAACCATTGGAGGGCCAAGAGACCCAGTACTTC. Translated: CASSDIKEPLEGQETQYF.

This sequence joins TRBV11-2 and TRBJ2-7; the match to TRBD2 covers 8 bases. The V gene end was trimmed by 3 bases and the J gene end by 3 bases; junction bases not matched to a gene: 13. The CDR3 covers 17 residues. Germline assignment: CDR1 SGHAT and CDR2 FQNNGV. CDR3 in amino acids: CASSFRPPGTRLYEQYF. Written as DNA, the CDR3 is TGTGCCAGCAGCTTCCGTCCCCCCGGGACTAGACTCTACGAGCAGTACTTC. The variable domain in full, with the rest retrieved from reference TRBV11-2 and TRBJ2-7, is EAGVAQSPRYKIIEKRQSVAFWCNPISGHATLYWYQQILGQGPKLLIQFQNNGVVDDSQLPKDRFSAERLKGVDSTLKIQPAKLEDSAVYLCASSFRPPGTRLYEQYFGPGTRLTVT.

The V and J genes are TRBV7-2 and TRBJ2-1; D uncertain. From germline, CDR1 is SGHTA and CDR2 FQGNSA. V lost 0 bases and J 4 bases, leaving 13 bases between the germline ends. The CDR3 is 16 amino acids. CDR3 protein: CASSLAYSTLYNEQFF. CDR3 nucleotides: TGTGCCAGCAGCTTAGCTTATAGCACTCTTTACAATGAGCAGTTCTTC.

The V call is TRBV19, the J call TRBJ2-5; 7 bases line up with TRBD2. The trim removed 5 bases at V and 5 bases at J, leaving 8 bases unmatched. The CDR3 contains 14 residues. Germline CDR1 LNHDA, CDR2 SQIVND (reference sequence). This chain's CDR3 is CASSSGMGGETQYF. Here the CDR3 DNA reads TGTGCCAGTAGTTCGGGCATGGGGGGGGAGACCCAGTACTTC.

The chain has TRBV12-5 and TRBJ2-5; D may be TRBD1 (6 bases). V was clipped by 2 bases and J by 2 bases, with 18 bases between them. The CDR3 sequence is 17 residues long. The germline V gene encodes CDR1 LGHNT and CDR2 FRNRAP. The CDR3 nucleotides read TGTGCTAGTGGTTTGCACCGGCAGGGGTCATTTCAAGAGACCCAGTACTTC. As protein: CASGLHRQGSFQETQYF. The full variable domain, rest sourced from reference TRBV12-5 and TRBJ2-5, is DARVTQTPRHKVTEMGQEVTMRCQPILGHNTVFWYRQTMMQGLELLAYFRNRAPLDDSGMPKDRFSAEMPDATLATLKIQPSEPRDSAVYFCASGLHRQGSFQETQYFGPGTRLLVL.

In this sample, this clone turned up once. The rearrangement links TRBV6-5 to TRBJ1-2; 8 bases match TRBD1. CDR1 is MNHEY, CDR2 SVGAGI, per germline. The CDR3 totals 13 residues. Unmatched junction bases numbered 7, after V lost 9 bases and J lost 4 bases. This CDR3 reads CASRTGPFYGYTF. CDR3 nucleotide sequence: TGTGCCAGTCGGACAGGGCCCTTCTATGGCTACACCTTC.

The gene calls are TRBV4-1 and TRBJ2-3, with TRBD2 matching 9 bases. The CDR3 is 15 amino acids. After removal of 4 bases from V and 7 bases from J, the junction contained 9 bases not matched to a gene. Germline V gives CDR1 MGHRA, CDR2 YSYEKL. The DNA for the CDR3 is TGCGCCAGCAGCCTACGGGGGCTAGCGGGGAATACGCAGTATTTT. Translated: CASSLRGLAGNTQYF.

This clone was counted only a few times. V usage is TRBV3-1 (or the pseudogene TRBV3-2) and J usage is TRBJ1-6; D is possibly TRBD1 (5 bases). Germline loops: CDR1 LGHDT, CDR2 YNNKEL (reference sequence). V was pared by 0 bases and J by 10 bases, with 10 bases between. The CDR3 length is 14 residues. CDR3 in amino acids: CASSQEVGHSPLHF. The CDR3 bases are TGTGCCAGCAGCCAAGAGGTGGGGCACTCACCCCTCCACTTT.

The gene calls are TRBV19 and TRBJ2-2; TRBD2 agrees at 9 bases. Losses at the gene ends were 8 bases for V and 5 bases for J; bases not matched to a gene: 15. The CDR3 runs to 17 residues. Germline V CDR1 and CDR2: LNHDA, SQIVND (reference sequence). CDR3 amino acids: CASVGERGAQKTGELFF. Here the CDR3 DNA reads TGTGCCAGTGTCGGAGAGCGGGGGGCCCAGAAGACCGGGGAGCTGTTTTTT.

This clone was counted a single time. The chain couples TRBV7-2 to TRBJ2-1; a possible D gene is TRBD2 (8 bases). The CDR3 extends over 15 amino acids. CDR1 is SGHTA and CDR2 is FQGNSA in the germline V gene. Trimming shortened V by 5 bases and J by 4 bases, and 15 bases separated the two germline ends. The CDR3 DNA sequence: TGTGCCAGCAGCCGCGGGGGGACAGCTTACAATGAGCAGTTCTTC. Protein product: CASSRGGTAYNEQFF.

The rearrangement uses TRBV19 and TRBJ2-1; TRBD1 agrees at 7 bases. CDR3 length: 15 residues. V trimming: 9 bases; J trimming: 1 base; junction bases outside the gene matches: 9. Germline lookup yields CDR1 LNHDA and CDR2 SQIVND (reference sequence). CDR3 sequence (DNA): TGTGCCAGCAAAAGAGACAGGGATTCCTACAATGAGCAGTTCTTC. Amino acid sequence: CASKRDRDSYNEQFF.

This chain links TRBV6-5 with TRBJ1-2; 10 positions agree with TRBD1. The CDR3 consists of 15 residues. The V gene's germline CDR1 is MNHEY and CDR2 SVGAGI. Trimming at V came to 4 bases and at J to 3 bases, leaving 5 bases not matched to a gene. The CDR3 here is CASSLSGTGDYGYTF. The CDR3 nucleotides read TGTGCCAGCAGTTTATCCGGGACAGGGGACTATGGCTACACCTTC.

The rearrangement uses TRBV24-1 and TRBJ2-3; 10 bases map to TRBD2. Per germline, CDR1 KGHDR and CDR2 SFDVKD. Unmatched junction bases numbered 10, after V lost 2 bases and J lost 9 bases. The CDR3 consists of 16 residues. The CDR3, as DNA: TGTGCCACCAGTGATTCAAGCGGGGGGGCCCGGATGACGCAGTATTTT. Encoded protein: CATSDSSGGARMTQYF.

This clone was seen a single time. The rearrangement links TRBV7-2 to TRBJ1-3; TRBD1 agrees at 8 bases. This CDR3 region has 15 residues. Germline loops: CDR1 SGHTA, CDR2 FQGNSA. With 0 bases clipped from V and 7 bases from J, the junction kept 5 bases outside the gene matches. DNA of the CDR3: TGTGCCAGCAGCTTAGCCTCGACAGGGGCGAACACCATATATTTT. Its protein product is CASSLASTGANTIYF.

This chain uses TRBV5-1 with TRBJ2-5; 7 bases fit TRBD1. With 4 bases clipped from V and 5 bases from J, the junction kept 5 bases outside the gene matches. The germline CDR1 and CDR2 sequences are SGHRS and YFSETQ. The CDR3 runs to 13 residues. The DNA of the CDR3 is TGCGCCAGCAGCAACAGGGGTGGTGAGACCCAGTACTTC. Residues: CASSNRGGETQYF. Full variable domain (outside the CDR3, taken from reference TRBV5-1 and TRBJ2-5): KAGVTQTPRYLIKTRGQQVTLSCSPISGHRSVSWYQQTPGQGLQFLFEYFSETQRNKGNFPGRFSGRQFSNSRSEMNVSTLELGDSALYLCASSNRGGETQYFGPGTRLLVL.

The J gene is TRBJ2-3, the V gene TRBV10-3, with 10 bases aligning to TRBD2. This CDR3 is built from 16 residues. V was clipped by 10 bases and J by 1 base; unmatched bases: 11. Germline assignment: CDR1 ENHRY and CDR2 SYGVKD. CDR3 sequence: CATTSGAIQGTDTQYF. CDR3 coding DNA: TGTGCCACAACTAGCGGGGCGATCCAGGGCACAGATACGCAGTATTTT.

This rearrangement joins TRBV7-2 to TRBJ1-2, with a weak D call TRBD1 (5 bases). The germline V and J ends were trimmed by 2 bases and 8 bases, with 15 bases remaining between them. The CDR3 loop spans 14 amino acids. Per germline, CDR1 SGHTA and CDR2 FQGNSA. CDR3 sequence reads: CASSLNPQGTGYTF. In DNA form, the CDR3 reads TGTGCCAGCAGCTTAAATCCCCAGGGTACCGGCTACACCTTC.

CDR3 in DNA: TGTGCCAGCAGTATAGCAGGGACTAGCGGGGGTGAGACCCAGTACTTC. It is translated as CASSIAGTSGGETQYF. The rearrangement uses TRBV7-2 and TRBJ2-5; 14 bases line up with TRBD2. The germline V gene has CDR1 SGHTA and CDR2 FQGNSA. The CDR3 is made up of 16 amino acids. V trimming: 6 bases; J trimming: 5 bases; junction bases outside the gene matches: 8.

The rearrangement uses TRBV5-4 and TRBJ2-7; 9 bases are a match to TRBD1. The CDR3 is made up of 12 amino acids. The ends lost 4 bases at V and 8 bases at J; junction bases unmatched: 4. Germline V gene data show CDR1 as SGHNT and CDR2 as YYREEE (reference sequence). The CDR3 DNA reads as TGTGCCAGCAGCCCAGGACAGGGGAAGCAGTACTTC. Protein sequence: CASSPGQGKQYF.